Listed here are 20 T cell receptor beta chains from one sample, sequenced in a study of beta chain features in type 1 diabetes. The study, taken as a whole, reports: The study found moderately but significantly shorter TCRB CDR3s in all four CD4+ subsets of Type 1 diabetes patients.

The entirety of the isolated RNA underwent reverse transcription, so expressed TCRB transcripts were sequenced. Here immunoSEQ multiplex PCR was the method, and the copy in TCRdb shows in-frame clones only, minus some. The sample has 130,000 or so clones; roughly 10% are singletons. These receptors lack a known antigen. Sequenced input: central memory CD4+ T cells from blood. The receptors come from a man aged 25 to 45 with type 1 diabetes.

This clone was recorded a few times. The genes are TRBV2 and TRBJ2-1; the match to TRBD1 covers 12 bases. The CDR3 spans 14 residues. V lost 6 bases to trimming and J lost 12 bases; unmatched junction nucleotides: 9. Per the germline V gene, CDR1 is SNHLY and CDR2 is FYNNEI. CDR3 sequence reads: CASSRDRGPYVQFF. The CDR3 DNA reads as TGTGCCAGCAGCCGGGACAGGGGGCCTTATGTGCAGTTCTTC.

This clone appeared a few times. The chain is built from TRBV4-3 and TRBJ1-1; D is undetermined. The CDR3 totals 14 residues. Looked up from germline, CDR1 is LGHNA and CDR2 is YSLEER. V lost 3 bases and J lost 1, with 9 bases in between. CDR3 DNA sequence: TGCGCCAGCAGCCAGCAAACACAGAACACTGAAGCTTTCTTT. Translating gives CASSQQTQNTEAFF.

This clone has only one observation. The chain couples TRBV4-2 to TRBJ1-4; D gene unclear. Per the germline V gene, CDR1 is LGHNA and CDR2 is YNFKEQ. This CDR3 contains 13 residues. Trimming took off 4 bases at V and 5 bases at J, with 8 bases between the two ends. CDR3 amino acids: CASSPPGNEKLFF. The CDR3 DNA follows: TGTGCCAGCAGCCCTCCGGGGAATGAAAAACTGTTTTTT.

This clone came up a few times. The chain combines TRBV30 with TRBJ1-1, with D tentatively TRBD1 (5 bases). The germline V and J ends were trimmed by 5 bases and 3 bases, with 16 bases remaining between them. This CDR3 is built from 14 residues. CDR1 is GTSNPN and CDR2 is SVGIG in the germline V gene (reference sequence). The CDR3 loop is CAWEPGLGDTEAFF. The CDR3 DNA is TGTGCCTGGGAACCGGGACTGGGGGACACTGAAGCTTTCTTT.

V gene TRBV6-6 combines with J gene TRBJ2-5; 11 positions match TRBD1. The CDR3 has 16 amino acids. Trimming removed 0 bases from V and 5 bases from J; junction bases left unmatched: 5. Germline lookup yields CDR1 MNHNY and CDR2 SVGAGI (reference sequence). CDR3 nucleotide sequence: TGTGCCAGCAGTTACTCCGGACAGGGGGCGATGGAGACCCAGTACTTC. Translation: CASSYSGQGAMETQYF.

The V and J genes are TRBV7-9 and TRBJ1-4; 7 positions agree with TRBD1. Germline V lookup: CDR1 SEHNR, CDR2 FQNEAQ (reference sequence). With V trimmed by 1 base and J by 0 bases, 2 bases remained unmatched. The CDR3 has 16 residues. The CDR3 protein is CASSLGQGATNEKLFF. For the CDR3, the DNA is TGTGCCAGCAGCTTAGGACAGGGAGCAACTAATGAAAAACTGTTTTTT. The variable domain in full, completed from reference TRBV7-9 and TRBJ1-4, reads DTGVSQNPRHKITKRGQNVTFRCDPISEHNRLYWYRQTLGQGPEFLTYFQNEAQLEKSRLLSDRFSAERPKGSFSTLEIQRTEQGDSAMYLCASSLGQGATNEKLFFGSGTQLSVL.

The genes are TRBV25-1 and TRBJ1-6, with no clear D. This CDR3 is 13 amino acids long. CDR1 is MGHDK, CDR2 SYGVNS, per germline. V gave up 6 bases and J gave up 4 bases, with 7 bases separating them. DNA of the CDR3: TGTGCCAGCAGACAGAAGTATAATTCACCCCTCCACTTT. It encodes CASRQKYNSPLHF.

This clone appeared many times. Other DNA sequences of this sample code for an identical CDR3. The chain employs TRBV4-1 and TRBJ1-4; tentatively, D is TRBD1 (6 bases). CDR3 length: 16 residues. Between the trimmed V and J ends, which lost 1 base and 0 bases, there was a span of 9 bases. CDR1 is MGHRA and CDR2 is YSYEKL in the germline V gene. The CDR3 sequence: CASSQGTVATNEKLFF. The CDR3 DNA follows: TGCGCCAGCAGCCAAGGGACAGTTGCAACTAATGAAAAACTGTTTTTT.

The sample holds a few counts of this clone. V gene TRBV6-5 combines with J gene TRBJ2-5, with a tentative D call TRBD2 (7 bases). The CDR3 has 15 residues. CDR1 and CDR2 from the germline V gene are MNHEY and SVGAGI. Trimming shortened V by 0 bases and J by 3 bases, and 11 bases separated the two germline ends. The CDR3 protein is CASSYSGGREETQYF. The CDR3 bases are TGTGCCAGCAGTTACTCGGGGGGGCGGGAAGAGACCCAGTACTTC.

This chain connects TRBV19 to TRBJ1-5; TRBD1 matches 11 bases. This CDR3 is built from 16 residues. Looked up from germline, CDR1 is LNHDA and CDR2 is SQIVND (reference sequence). V lost 5 bases to trimming and J lost 7 bases; unmatched junction nucleotides: 10. The CDR3 here is CASSAWTGGAGQPQHF. CDR3 DNA sequence: TGTGCCAGTAGTGCCTGGACAGGGGGCGCCGGACAGCCCCAGCATTTT. The full variable domain, in which reference TRBV19 and TRBJ1-5 provide the parts outside the CDR3, is DGGITQSPKYLFRKEGQNVTLSCEQNLNHDAMYWYRQDPGQGLRLIYYSQIVNDFQKGDIAEGYSVSREKKESFPLTVTSAQKNPTAFYLCASSAWTGGAGQPQHFGDGTRLSIL.

This chain joins TRBV29-1 and TRBJ2-3; a possible D gene is TRBD2 (7 bases). Trimming left V 4 bases short and J 0 bases short, with 11 bases between. Germline V CDR1 and CDR2: SQVTM, ANQGSEA. The CDR3 length is 14 residues. DNA of the CDR3: TGCAGCGTTGTAGGGGGGGGCAGCACAGATACGCAGTATTTT. Amino acid sequence: CSVVGGGSTDTQYF.

The gene calls are TRBV5-1 and TRBJ2-7; 8 bases line up with TRBD1. This CDR3 region has 14 residues. Germline CDR1 SGHRS, CDR2 YFSETQ. V gave up 0 bases and J gave up 6 bases; unmatched junction bases: 5. CDR3 DNA sequence: TGCGCCAGCAGCTTGGGCGGACAGGGCCTCGAGCAGTACTTC. It is translated as CASSLGGQGLEQYF.

This chain connects TRBV7-9 to TRBJ2-3; 9 positions agree with TRBD2. Trimming at V came to 5 bases and at J to 5 bases, leaving 8 bases not matched to a gene. The germline gives CDR1 SEHNR, CDR2 FQNEAQ (reference sequence). This CDR3 has 15 amino acids. Here the CDR3 reads CASSIQAGGVDTQYF. CDR3 bases: TGTGCCAGCAGCATACAAGCGGGGGGCGTAGATACGCAGTATTTT.

This clone was seen only a few times. V is TRBV7-9 and J is TRBJ2-6; perhaps TRBD2 as D (6 bases). CDR3 length equals 17 residues. Germline-derived CDR1 and CDR2 are SEHNR and FQNEAQ (reference sequence). Trimming cost V 5 bases and J 0 bases, with 14 bases left between them. This chain's CDR3 is CASSQGSGVSGANVLTF. The CDR3 region has the DNA TGTGCCAGCAGCCAGGGTAGCGGTGTCTCTGGGGCCAACGTCCTGACTTTC.

The CDR3 is CASSVGTSWETQYF. CDR3 nucleotide sequence: TGCGCCAGCAGCGTCGGGACTAGCTGGGAGACCCAGTACTTC. This chain uses TRBV5-1 with TRBJ2-5; 9 nucleotides align to TRBD2. Germline lookup yields CDR1 SGHRS and CDR2 YFSETQ. V dropped 4 bases and J dropped 5; count of bases not matched to a gene: 6. CDR3 length: 14 amino acids.

The J gene is TRBJ1-2, the V gene TRBV7-9, with TRBD1 as a possible D gene (5 bases). V lost 5 bases and J lost 4, with 14 bases in between. This CDR3 is built from 14 residues. In germline, CDR1 is SEHNR, CDR2 FQNEAQ (reference sequence). For the CDR3, the DNA is TGTGCCAGCAGCCACGCGGGACCGAGCTATGGCTACACCTTC. Amino acid sequence: CASSHAGPSYGYTF.

The chain carries TRBV10-3 and TRBJ1-6, with a weak D call TRBD1 (6 bases). Germline loops: CDR1 ENHRY, CDR2 SYGVKD. V was pared by 10 bases and J by 7 bases, with 17 bases between. The CDR3 sequence is 14 residues long. The CDR3 DNA reads as TGTGCCACGAACACACAGGGAAGCAATTCACCCCTCCACTTT. Translating gives CATNTQGSNSPLHF.

The rearrangement uses TRBV29-1 and TRBJ1-5; TRBD1 is a possible D gene (6 bases). The CDR3 runs to 13 residues. The V end lost 5 bases, the J end lost 3 bases, and 11 bases lay between the germline ends. CDR1 and CDR2 from the germline V gene are SQVTM and ANQGSEA. The CDR3 coding sequence is TGCAGCGTTTATGAGGGGGTCAATCAGCCCCAGCATTTT. It translates to CSVYEGVNQPQHF.

This clone is judged medium-sized (0.01 to 0.1%). The chain has TRBV7-2 and TRBJ1-6, with 9 bases lining up with TRBD1. Germline trimming cut 3 bases from V and 6 bases from J; bases unmatched to any gene: 6. This CDR3 is 16 amino acids long. In germline, CDR1 is SGHTA, CDR2 FQGNSA. In nucleotides, the CDR3 is TGTGCCAGCAGCTTGCGGACAGGGGCGGGTAATTCACCCCTCCACTTT. Translating gives CASSLRTGAGNSPLHF.

This clone was recorded many times. The chain joins TRBV4-3 to TRBJ2-1; the match to TRBD1 covers 9 bases. Germline CDR1 and CDR2: LGHNA and YSLEER. The CDR3 loop spans 13 amino acids. The junction had 3 bases not matched to a gene; V was cut back by 3 bases and J by 9 bases. CDR3 nucleotide sequence: TGCGCCAGCAGCCAGCACAGGGGGCGTGAGCAGTTCTTC. Translation gives CASSQHRGREQFF.